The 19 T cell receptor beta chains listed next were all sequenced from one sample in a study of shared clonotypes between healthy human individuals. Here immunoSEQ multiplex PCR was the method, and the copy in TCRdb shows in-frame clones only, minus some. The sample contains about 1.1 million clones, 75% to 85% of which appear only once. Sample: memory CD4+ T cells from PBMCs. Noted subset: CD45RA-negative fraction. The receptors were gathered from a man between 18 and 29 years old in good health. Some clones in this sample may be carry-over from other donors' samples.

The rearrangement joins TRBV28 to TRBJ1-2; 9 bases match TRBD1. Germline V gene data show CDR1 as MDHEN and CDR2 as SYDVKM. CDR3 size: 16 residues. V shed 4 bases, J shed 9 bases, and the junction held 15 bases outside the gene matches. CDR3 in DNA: TGTGCCAGCAGTTCCCCTGGTCCGGGACAGGGATGGAGCTACACCTTC. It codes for CASSSPGPGQGWSYTF.

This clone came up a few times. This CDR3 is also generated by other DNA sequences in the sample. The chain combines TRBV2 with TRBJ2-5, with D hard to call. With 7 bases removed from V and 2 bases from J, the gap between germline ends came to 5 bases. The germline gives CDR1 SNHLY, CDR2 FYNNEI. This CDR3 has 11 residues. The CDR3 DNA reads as TGTGCCAGCAAATATCAAGAGACCCAGTACTTC. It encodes CASKYQETQYF.

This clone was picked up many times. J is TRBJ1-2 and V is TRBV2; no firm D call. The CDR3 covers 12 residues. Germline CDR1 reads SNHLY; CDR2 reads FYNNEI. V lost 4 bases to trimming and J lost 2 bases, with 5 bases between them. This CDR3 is CASSVKNYGYTF. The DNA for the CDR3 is TGTGCCAGCAGTGTAAAGAACTATGGCTACACCTTC.

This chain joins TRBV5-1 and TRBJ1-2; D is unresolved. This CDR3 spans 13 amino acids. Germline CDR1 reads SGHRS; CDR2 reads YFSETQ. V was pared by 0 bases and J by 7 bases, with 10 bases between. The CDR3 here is CASSLANEGGYTF. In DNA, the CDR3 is TGCGCCAGCAGCTTGGCAAACGAGGGTGGCTACACCTTC.

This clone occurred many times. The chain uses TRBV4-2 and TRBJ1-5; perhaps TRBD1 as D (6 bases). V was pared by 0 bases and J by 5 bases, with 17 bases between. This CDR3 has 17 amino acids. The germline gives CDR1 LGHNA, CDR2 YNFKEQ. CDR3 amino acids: CASSQDQGRGEYQPQHF. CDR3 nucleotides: TGTGCCAGCAGCCAAGATCAGGGCAGGGGCGAGTATCAGCCCCAGCATTTT.

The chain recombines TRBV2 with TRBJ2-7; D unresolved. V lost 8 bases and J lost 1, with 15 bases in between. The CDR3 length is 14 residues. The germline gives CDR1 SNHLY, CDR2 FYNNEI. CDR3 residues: CASEETTQSYEQYF. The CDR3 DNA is TGTGCCAGCGAGGAGACAACTCAGTCCTACGAGCAGTACTTC. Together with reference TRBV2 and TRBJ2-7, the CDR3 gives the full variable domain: EPEVTQTPSHQVTQMGQEVILRCVPISNHLYFYWYRQILGQKVEFLVSFYNNEISEKSEIFDDQFSVERPDGSNFTLKIRSTKLEDSAMYFCASEETTQSYEQYFGPGTRLTVT.

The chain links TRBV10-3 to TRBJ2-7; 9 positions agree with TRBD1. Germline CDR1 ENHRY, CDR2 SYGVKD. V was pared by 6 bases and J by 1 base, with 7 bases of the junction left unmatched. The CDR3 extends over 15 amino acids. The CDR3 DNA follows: TGTGCCATCAGCGGGACGGGACAGGGTTCCTACGAGCAGTACTTC. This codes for CAISGTGQGSYEQYF.

The CDR3 protein is CASSLEVAGAGELFF. The CDR3 nucleotides read TGCGCCAGCAGCTTGGAAGTAGCGGGAGCCGGGGAGCTGTTTTTT. The gene calls are TRBV5-1 and TRBJ2-2; 9 bases are a match to TRBD2. This CDR3 region has 15 residues. V shed 0 bases, J shed 6 bases, and the junction held 3 bases outside the gene matches. The germline V gene encodes CDR1 SGHRS and CDR2 YFSETQ.

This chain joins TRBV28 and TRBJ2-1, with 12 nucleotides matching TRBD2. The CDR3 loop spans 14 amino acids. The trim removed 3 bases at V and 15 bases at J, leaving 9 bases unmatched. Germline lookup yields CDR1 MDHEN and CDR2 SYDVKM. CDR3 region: CASSLTSGRPNLFF. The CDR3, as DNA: TGTGCCAGCAGTTTGACTAGCGGGAGACCGAACCTGTTCTTC.

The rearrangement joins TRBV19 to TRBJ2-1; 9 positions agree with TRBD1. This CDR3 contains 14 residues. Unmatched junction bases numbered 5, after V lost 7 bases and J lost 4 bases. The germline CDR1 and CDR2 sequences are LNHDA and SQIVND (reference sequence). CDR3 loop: CASTGQGMYNEQFF. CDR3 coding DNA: TGTGCCAGTACCGGACAGGGGATGTACAATGAGCAGTTCTTC.

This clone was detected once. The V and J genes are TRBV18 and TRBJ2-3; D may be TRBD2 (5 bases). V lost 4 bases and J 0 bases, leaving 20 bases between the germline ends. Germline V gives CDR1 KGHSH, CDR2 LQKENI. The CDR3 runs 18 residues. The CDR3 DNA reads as TGTGCCAGCTCACGTTCGTCGACTACCTCTACTAGCACAGATACGCAGTATTTT. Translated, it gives CASSRSSTTSTSTDTQYF. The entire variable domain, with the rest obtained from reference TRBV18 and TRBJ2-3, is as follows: NAGVMQNPRHLVRRRGQEARLRCSPMKGHSHVYWYRQLPEEGLKFMVYLQKENIIDESGMPKERFSAEFPKEGPSILRIQQVVRGDSAAYFCASSRSSTTSTSTDTQYFGPGTRLTVL.

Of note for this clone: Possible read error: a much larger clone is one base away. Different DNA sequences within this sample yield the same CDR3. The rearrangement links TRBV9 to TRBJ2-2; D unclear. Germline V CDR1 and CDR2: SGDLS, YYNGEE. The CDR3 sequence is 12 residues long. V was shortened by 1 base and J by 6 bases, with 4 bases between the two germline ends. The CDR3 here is CASSVLAGELFF. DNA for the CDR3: TGTGCCAGCAGCGTACTGGCCGGGGAGCTGTTTTTT.

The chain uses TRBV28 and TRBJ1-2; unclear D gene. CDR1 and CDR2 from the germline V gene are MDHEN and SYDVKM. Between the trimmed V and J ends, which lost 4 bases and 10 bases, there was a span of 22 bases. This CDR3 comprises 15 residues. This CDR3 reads CASSSAGNMAIIYTF. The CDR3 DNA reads TGTGCCAGCAGTTCAGCCGGGAATATGGCAATAATCTACACCTTC.

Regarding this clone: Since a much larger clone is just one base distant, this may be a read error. Here the CDR3 DNA reads TGTGCCTGTACGGCCCGGGACAGAGGCTCTGGGGCCAACGTCCTGACTTTC. Its protein is CACTARDRGSGANVLTF. This chain links TRBV30 with TRBJ2-6; TRBD1 aligns across 7 bases. This CDR3 contains 17 residues. The junction had 11 bases not matched to a gene; V was cut back by 6 bases and J by 0 bases. CDR1 and CDR2 from the germline V gene are GTSNPN and SVGIG (reference sequence). The complete variable domain, with remaining parts taken from reference TRBV30 and TRBJ2-6, reads SQTIHQWPATLVQPVGSPLSLECTVEGTSNPNLYWYRQAAGRGLQLLFYSVGIGQISSEVPQNLSASRPQDRQFILSSKKLLLSDSGFYLCACTARDRGSGANVLTFGAGSRLTVL.

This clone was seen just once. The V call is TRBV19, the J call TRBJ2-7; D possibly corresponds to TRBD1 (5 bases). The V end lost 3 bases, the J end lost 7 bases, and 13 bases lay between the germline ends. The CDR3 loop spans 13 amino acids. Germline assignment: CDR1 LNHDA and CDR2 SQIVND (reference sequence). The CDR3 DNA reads TGTGCCAGTAGTATGAAAAGGGGATGGGAGCAGTACTTC. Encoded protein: CASSMKRGWEQYF.

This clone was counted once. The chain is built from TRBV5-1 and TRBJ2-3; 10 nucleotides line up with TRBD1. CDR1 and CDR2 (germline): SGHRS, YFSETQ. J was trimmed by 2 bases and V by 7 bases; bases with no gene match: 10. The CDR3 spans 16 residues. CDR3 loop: CASLKGTGVITDTQYF. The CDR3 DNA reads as TGCGCCAGCCTAAAAGGGACAGGGGTTATCACAGATACGCAGTATTTT. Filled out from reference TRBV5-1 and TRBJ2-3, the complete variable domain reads KAGVTQTPRYLIKTRGQQVTLSCSPISGHRSVSWYQQTPGQGLQFLFEYFSETQRNKGNFPGRFSGRQFSNSRSEMNVSTLELGDSALYLCASLKGTGVITDTQYFGPGTRLTVL.

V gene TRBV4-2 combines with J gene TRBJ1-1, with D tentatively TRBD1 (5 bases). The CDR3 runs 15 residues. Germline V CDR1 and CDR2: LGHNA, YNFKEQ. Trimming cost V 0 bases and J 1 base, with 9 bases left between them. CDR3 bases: TGTGCCAGCAGCCAAGATCGGGGGGGGAACACTGAAGCTTTCTTT. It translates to CASSQDRGGNTEAFF.

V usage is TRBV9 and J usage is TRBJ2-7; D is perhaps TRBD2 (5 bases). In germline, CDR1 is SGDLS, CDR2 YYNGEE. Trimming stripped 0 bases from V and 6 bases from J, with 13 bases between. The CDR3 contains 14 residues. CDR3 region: CASSVASGIGEQYF. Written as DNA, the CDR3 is TGTGCCAGCAGCGTAGCTTCCGGGATCGGCGAGCAGTACTTC.

As DNA, the CDR3 is TGTGCCAGCAGTCAACAGGAAACTAATGAAAAACTGTTTTTT. Its translation is CASSQQETNEKLFF. This rearrangement joins TRBV6-6 to TRBJ1-4, with D tentatively TRBD1 (5 bases). Looked up from germline, CDR1 is MNHNY and CDR2 is SVGAGI (reference sequence). There are 14 residues in the CDR3. V was cut by 5 bases and J by 1 base, with 8 bases left in between.